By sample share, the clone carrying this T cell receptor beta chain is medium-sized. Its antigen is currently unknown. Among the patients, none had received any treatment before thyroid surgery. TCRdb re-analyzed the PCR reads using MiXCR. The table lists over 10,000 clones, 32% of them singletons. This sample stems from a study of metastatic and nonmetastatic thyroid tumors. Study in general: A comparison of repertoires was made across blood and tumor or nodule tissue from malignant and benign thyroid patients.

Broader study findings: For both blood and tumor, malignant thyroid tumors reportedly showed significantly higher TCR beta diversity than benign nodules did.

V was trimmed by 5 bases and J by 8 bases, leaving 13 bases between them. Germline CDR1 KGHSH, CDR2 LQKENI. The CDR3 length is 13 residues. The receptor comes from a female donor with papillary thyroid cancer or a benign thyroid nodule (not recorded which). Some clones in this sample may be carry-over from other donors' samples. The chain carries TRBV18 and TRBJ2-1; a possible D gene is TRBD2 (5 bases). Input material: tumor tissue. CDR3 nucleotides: TGTGCCAGCTCATCGGACGGAGGCCATGAGCAGTTCTTC. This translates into CASSSDGGHEQFF.